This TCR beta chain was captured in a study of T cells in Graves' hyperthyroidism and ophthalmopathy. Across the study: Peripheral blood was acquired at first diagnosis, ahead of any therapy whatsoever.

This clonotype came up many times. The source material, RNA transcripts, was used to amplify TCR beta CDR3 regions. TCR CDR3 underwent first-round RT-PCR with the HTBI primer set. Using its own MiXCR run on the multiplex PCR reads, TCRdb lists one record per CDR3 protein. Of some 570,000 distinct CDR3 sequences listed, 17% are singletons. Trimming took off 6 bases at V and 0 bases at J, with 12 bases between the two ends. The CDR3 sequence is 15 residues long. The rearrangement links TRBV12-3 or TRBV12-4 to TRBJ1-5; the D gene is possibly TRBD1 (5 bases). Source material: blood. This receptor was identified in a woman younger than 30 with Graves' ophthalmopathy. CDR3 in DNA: TGTGCCAGCAGCCCGGGGACGATTAGCAATCAGCCCCAGCATTTT. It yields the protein CASSPGTISNQPQHF.